This passage covers 25 T cell receptor beta chains from one sample sequenced in a study of T cell responses to AZD1222 COVID-19 vaccine. The table came from immunoSEQ multiplex PCR; TCRdb's copy has only in-frame clones and leaves some out. The sample has around 130,000 clones; about 90% are singletons. The sequencing here drew on peripheral blood, taken on day 0 of AZD1222 vaccination. These receptors originate from an adult in good health.

The J gene is TRBJ2-7, the V gene TRBV19; weak D call: TRBD1 (5 bases). Germline-derived CDR1 and CDR2 are LNHDA and SQIVND (reference sequence). CDR3 length: 16 residues. V dropped 6 bases and J dropped 0 bases, with 18 bases sitting between them. The CDR3 DNA is TGTGCCAGTAGCTCTCGGTTTGACAGCAACTCCTACGAGCAGTACTTC. Translated: CASSSRFDSNSYEQYF. Complete variable domain (other parts from reference TRBV19 and TRBJ2-7): DGGITQSPKYLFRKEGQNVTLSCEQNLNHDAMYWYRQDPGQGLRLIYYSQIVNDFQKGDIAEGYSVSREKKESFPLTVTSAQKNPTAFYLCASSSRFDSNSYEQYFGPGTRLTVT.

The gene calls are TRBV19 and TRBJ1-1, with D hard to call. CDR3 length equals 11 residues. Germline CDR1 is LNHDA and CDR2 is SQIVND (reference sequence). Trimming removed 3 bases from V and 8 bases from J, with 7 bases in between. CDR3 DNA: TGTGCCAGTAGTATGTATGGAGAAGCTTTCTTT. Encoded protein: CASSMYGEAFF.

The chain employs TRBV4-1 and TRBJ1-1; tentatively, D is TRBD1 (5 bases). V lost 0 bases, J lost 2 bases, and 13 bases lay in between. Germline V gene sequence: CDR1 MGHRA, CDR2 YSYEKL. CDR3 size: 16 residues. CDR3 residues: CASSQEGTGGNTEAFF. CDR3 sequence (DNA): TGCGCCAGCAGCCAAGAAGGGACCGGGGGAAACACTGAAGCTTTCTTT.

J is TRBJ1-4 and V is TRBV12-3 or TRBV12-4, with no clear D. V lost 5 bases and J 12 bases, leaving 16 bases between the germline ends. The CDR3 extends over 13 amino acids. The CDR3 region is CASSLGRTAELFF. Here the CDR3 DNA reads TGTGCCAGCAGTCTTGGGAGGACGGCGGAACTGTTTTTT.

CDR3: CASSLDNGNQPQHF. In DNA form, the CDR3 reads TGTGCCAGCAGTCTGGATAATGGCAATCAGCCCCAGCATTTT. This chain connects TRBV28 to TRBJ1-5; D is undetermined. The CDR3 has 14 residues. Trimming took off 5 bases at V and 2 bases at J, with 10 bases between the two ends. Germline-derived CDR1 and CDR2 are MDHEN and SYDVKM.

This chain joins TRBV5-1 and TRBJ2-3; 12 bases agree with TRBD2. J was trimmed by 4 bases and V by 0 bases; bases with no gene match: 3. Germline loops: CDR1 SGHRS, CDR2 YFSETQ. This CDR3 spans 16 amino acids. CDR3 bases: TGCGCCAGCAGCTTGGTGACTAGCGGGAGTGCAGATACGCAGTATTTT. This gives the protein CASSLVTSGSADTQYF.

This chain joins TRBV30 and TRBJ1-2; D gene ambiguous. Per the germline V gene, CDR1 is GTSNPN and CDR2 is SVGIG (reference sequence). V was shortened by 2 bases and J by 2 bases, with 6 bases between the two germline ends. The CDR3 covers 12 residues. The CDR3 coding sequence is TGTGCCTGGAGTTTGACAAACTATGGCTACACCTTC. This encodes CAWSLTNYGYTF.

The genes are TRBV20-1 and TRBJ2-3; D gene unclear. The CDR3 covers 14 residues. Per the germline V gene, CDR1 is DFQATT and CDR2 is SNEGSKA (reference sequence). The V and J ends lost 3 bases and 1 base respectively, with 11 bases between them. The CDR3 sequence is CSASPPPRTDTQYF. The CDR3 nucleotides read TGCAGTGCTAGTCCACCACCCCGCACAGATACGCAGTATTTT.

This clone was observed a single time. The gene calls are TRBV10-3 and TRBJ1-1; 7 bases line up with TRBD1. Looked up from germline, CDR1 is ENHRY and CDR2 is SYGVKD. The V and J ends lost 6 bases and 3 bases, in that order; junction bases with no gene match: 10. The CDR3 has 15 amino acids. The DNA of the CDR3 is TGTGCCATCAGCAGGACAGGAAGGGACCACACTGAAGCTTTCTTT. Translated, it gives CAISRTGRDHTEAFF.

The table lists this clone with a count of one. Here the CDR3 reads CASSSPTEPNYGYTF. For the CDR3, the DNA is TGTGCCAGCAGTTCCCCGACGGAACCTAACTATGGCTACACCTTC. V usage is TRBV28 and J usage is TRBJ1-2; no clear D gene. The CDR3 contains 15 residues. CDR1 is MDHEN and CDR2 is SYDVKM in the germline V gene. V was trimmed by 4 bases and J by 0 bases, leaving 12 bases between them.

The chain employs TRBV7-8 and TRBJ1-6; TRBD1 matches at 9 bases. V dropped 6 bases and J dropped 7; count of bases not matched to a gene: 7. The CDR3 is made up of 15 amino acids. Germline V gene lookup returns CDR1 SGHVS and CDR2 FQNEAQ. For the CDR3, the DNA is TGTGCCAGCAGTTTCCCGGGACAGGGAAATTCACCCCTCCACTTT. Protein product: CASSFPGQGNSPLHF. The full variable domain, its missing parts supplied by reference TRBV7-8 and TRBJ1-6, is GAGVSQSPRYKVAKRGQDVALRCDPISGHVSLFWYQQALGQGPEFLTYFQNEAQLDKSGLPSDRFFAERPEGSVSTLKIQRTQQEDSAVYLCASSFPGQGNSPLHFGNGTRLTVT.

The chain joins TRBV15 to TRBJ2-3; no reliable D call. Germline V CDR1 and CDR2: LNHNV, YYDKDF (reference sequence). The V end was cut by 3 bases, the J end by 1 base, with 11 bases between. There are 15 residues in the CDR3. The CDR3 region is CATSRDPEGTDTQYF. The CDR3 DNA follows: TGTGCCACCAGCAGGGACCCTGAGGGCACAGATACGCAGTATTTT.

The chain carries TRBV2 and TRBJ1-2, with TRBD1 matching over 12 bases. Per germline, CDR1 SNHLY and CDR2 FYNNEI. This CDR3 is 17 amino acids long. V was clipped by 4 bases and J by 2 bases; unmatched bases: 8. The CDR3 DNA sequence: TGTGCCAGCAGTGGTGTCCGGGACAGGGGGCGGAACTATGGCTACACCTTC. Protein sequence: CASSGVRDRGRNYGYTF.

A word on this clone: Other DNA sequences in this specimen translate into the identical CDR3. This chain connects TRBV18 to TRBJ2-5; D is uncertain. CDR3 length: 12 amino acids. Germline CDR1 KGHSH, CDR2 LQKENI. V was shortened by 3 bases and J by 2 bases, with 4 bases between the two germline ends. CDR3 residues: CASSPLQETQYF. The CDR3 DNA reads as TGTGCCAGCTCACCGCTTCAAGAGACCCAGTACTTC.

This chain joins TRBV18 and TRBJ2-6; a possible D gene is TRBD2 (6 bases). This CDR3 comprises 17 residues. Germline V gene lookup returns CDR1 KGHSH and CDR2 LQKENI. Trimming removed 6 bases at V and 0 bases at J, with 15 bases between. The chain's CDR3 is CASSSSVLSSGANVLTF. The CDR3 DNA sequence: TGTGCCAGCTCCTCTAGCGTACTGTCCTCTGGGGCCAACGTCCTGACTTTC.

This clone was seen a handful of times. The chain uses TRBV5-1 and TRBJ2-7; no firm D call. The germline gives CDR1 SGHRS, CDR2 YFSETQ. This CDR3 comprises 10 residues. Trimming removed 4 bases at V and 4 bases at J, with 3 bases between. This CDR3 reads CASSGYEQYF. CDR3 sequence (DNA): TGCGCCAGCAGCGGGTACGAGCAGTACTTC.

V and J are TRBV30 and TRBJ1-4; D is uncertain. CDR3 length equals 14 residues. Germline V CDR1 and CDR2: GTSNPN, SVGIG (reference sequence). The V gene lost 0 bases and the J gene lost 6 bases, with 11 bases spanning the gap. In DNA form, the CDR3 reads TGTGCCTGGAGTGTAGCCGGGAGTGATGAAAAACTGTTTTTT. Translation: CAWSVAGSDEKLFF.

CDR3 DNA sequence: TGTGCCAGTAGTATCTTGAGGGTTGGGGAAAAACTGTTTTTT. This codes for CASSILRVGEKLFF. The chain couples TRBV19 to TRBJ1-4; D not resolved. The germline V and J ends were trimmed by 3 bases and 8 bases, with 13 bases remaining between them. Germline CDR1 LNHDA, CDR2 SQIVND (reference sequence). The CDR3 spans 14 residues.

This chain links TRBV10-1 with TRBJ2-5, with D uncertain. With 4 bases removed from V and 1 base from J, the gap between germline ends came to 7 bases. Germline assignment: CDR1 WNHNN and CDR2 SYGVQD (reference sequence). The CDR3 is 13 amino acids. CDR3 coding DNA: TGCGCCAGCAGTGGTAGGGCCCAAGAGACCCAGTACTTC. The encoded protein is CASSGRAQETQYF.

J is TRBJ2-6 and V is TRBV7-6, with TRBD1 matching 8 bases. The CDR3 length is 16 residues. Unmatched junction bases numbered 3, after V lost 1 base and J lost 4 bases. CDR1 SGHVS and CDR2 FNYEAQ come from the germline V gene. CDR3 DNA sequence: TGTGCCAGCAGCTTAGGGACAGGGTACGGGGCCAACGTCCTGACTTTC. Its translation is CASSLGTGYGANVLTF.

This chain connects TRBV9 to TRBJ1-2; D possibly corresponds to TRBD1 (5 bases). V was shortened by 0 bases and J by 1 base, with 7 bases between the two germline ends. This CDR3 has 14 residues. Germline CDR1 reads SGDLS; CDR2 reads YYNGEE. The CDR3 loop reads CASSVGGFNYGYTF. Written as DNA, the CDR3 is TGTGCCAGCAGCGTAGGGGGCTTTAACTATGGCTACACCTTC.

The chain links TRBV27 to TRBJ2-6, with no clear D. This CDR3 is 18 amino acids long. Germline CDR1 and CDR2: MNHEY and SMNVEV (reference sequence). Trimming stripped 5 bases from V and 2 bases from J, with 19 bases between. Here the CDR3 DNA reads TGTGCCAGCAGTATCAACCCGCTCTCAGGAGCTGGGGCCAACGTCCTGACTTTC. As protein: CASSINPLSGAGANVLTF.

The chain recombines TRBV19 with TRBJ1-1; D possibly corresponds to TRBD1 (5 bases). The germline V gene has CDR1 LNHDA and CDR2 SQIVND (reference sequence). The CDR3 consists of 14 residues. The V end lost 3 bases, the J end lost 4 bases, and 12 bases lay between the germline ends. The DNA for the CDR3 is TGTGCCAGTAGTATTAGGGCGGGGCCCACTGAAGCTTTCTTT. It encodes CASSIRAGPTEAFF.

The chain is built from TRBV5-1 and TRBJ1-2; D is possibly TRBD1 (5 bases). The CDR3 has 15 amino acids. V lost 0 bases and J lost 3, with 12 bases in between. Germline V CDR1 and CDR2: SGHRS, YFSETQ. The CDR3 coding sequence is TGCGCCAGCAGCTTGGACGTGGGGCTGGACTATGGCTACACCTTC. Translating gives CASSLDVGLDYGYTF.

This clone was detected only once. The V gene is TRBV30, the J gene TRBJ2-2; D not resolved. The CDR3 contains 12 residues. Germline CDR1 reads GTSNPN; CDR2 reads SVGIG (reference sequence). CDR3 sequence reads: CARSPGTGELFF. In DNA form, the CDR3 reads TGTGCTCGATCCCCGGGCACCGGGGAGCTGTTTTTT.